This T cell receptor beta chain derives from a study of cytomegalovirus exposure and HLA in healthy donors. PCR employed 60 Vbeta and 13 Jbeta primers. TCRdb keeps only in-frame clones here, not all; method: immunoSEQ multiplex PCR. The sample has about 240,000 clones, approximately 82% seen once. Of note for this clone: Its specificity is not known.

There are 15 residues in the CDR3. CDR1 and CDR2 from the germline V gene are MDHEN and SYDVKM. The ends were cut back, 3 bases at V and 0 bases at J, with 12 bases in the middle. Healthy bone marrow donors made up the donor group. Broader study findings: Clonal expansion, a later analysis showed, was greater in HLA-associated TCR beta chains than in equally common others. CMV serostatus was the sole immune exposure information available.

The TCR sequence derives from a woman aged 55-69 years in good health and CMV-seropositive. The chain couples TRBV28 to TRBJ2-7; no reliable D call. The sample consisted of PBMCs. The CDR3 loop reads CASSLGPKSSYEQYF. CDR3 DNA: TGTGCCAGCAGTTTGGGCCCCAAGAGCTCCTACGAGCAGTACTTC.